This T cell receptor beta chain was observed in a study of vaccination and CD4 T cells after COVID-19. The treatment here: roughly ten-day PBMC culture with coronavirus spike peptide pools or control peptides (ViraFEST assay). Germline CDR1 is MNHEY and CDR2 is SMNVEV (reference sequence). V lost 1 base to trimming and J lost 3 bases, with 13 bases between them. This CDR3 contains 15 residues. With the Oncomine TCR Beta short-read assay, DNA from cultured CD4+ T cells was sequenced. One entry per CDR3 protein results from TCRdb running MiXCR on the PCR reads. Of about 10,000 distinct CDR3 sequences in the sample, about three fifths are singletons; the top ten hold around a quarter. This clonotype was recorded once. Its antigen remains unidentified.

The source of this sequence is a human donor who had recovered from COVID-19. Specimen: CD4+ T cells from blood, cultured in vitro. The rearrangement uses TRBV27 and TRBJ2-7; D is unclear. CDR3: CASSLFFGPRYEQYF. In DNA, the CDR3 is TGTGCCAGCAGTTTATTTTTCGGGCCCCGCTACGAGCAGTACTTC.